The 17 T cell receptor beta chains listed next were all sequenced from one sample in a study of CD8 T cells in ankylosing spondylitis. General study points: A TCR beta motif of under ten highly homologous variants appeared characteristic of ankylosing spondylitis blood.

These receptors have no identified antigens. TCRdb fed the 5' RACE reads into MiXCR, producing one record per CDR3 protein. The sample yields 800,000 to 900,000 distinct CDR3 sequences, 12% seen once. Input material: blood, either unsorted or a sorted T cell fraction (not recorded which). The receptors originated from a male donor with ankylosing spondylitis.

As regards this clonotype: A single base separates this from a much larger clone, so it may be a read error. This CDR3 fails to terminate in the conserved phenylalanine or tryptophan, so it likely reflects a read error. This chain links TRBV7-8 with TRBJ1-6; 7 positions match TRBD1. The germline V gene encodes CDR1 SGHVS and CDR2 FQNEAQ. The CDR3 totals 14 residues. The J segment lost 13 bases and the V segment lost 2 bases, leaving 8 bases of the junction unmatched. CDR3 DNA sequence: TGTGCCAGCAGCTTAACGGGACAGACTACGCCCCTCCACCTT. Encoded protein: CASSLTGQTTPLHL.

The chain carries TRBV10-3 and TRBJ2-7; D assignment may be TRBD1 or TRBD2 (5 bases each). Germline-derived CDR1 and CDR2 are ENHRY and SYGVKD. This CDR3 has 15 amino acids. The V end was cut by 2 bases, the J end by 3 bases, with 14 bases between. CDR3 region: CAISEITGGSYEQYF. DNA of the CDR3: TGTGCCATCAGTGAGATCACAGGAGGTAGCTACGAGCAGTACTTC.

This clonotype occurred many times. The rearrangement joins TRBV12-3 or TRBV12-4 to TRBJ1-2, with 11 bases identical to TRBD1. V lost 4 bases, J lost 4 bases, and 8 bases stayed unmatched. This CDR3 region has 16 residues. CDR3 sequence: CASSSRDRGGTYGYTF. As DNA, the CDR3 is TGTGCCAGCAGTTCCCGGGACAGGGGGGGGACCTATGGCTACACCTTC.

The chain uses TRBV6-1 and TRBJ2-2; D is unclear. CDR3 length: 16 residues. Trimming took off 6 bases at V and 3 bases at J, with 17 bases between the two ends. CDR1 MNHNS and CDR2 SASEGT come from the germline V gene. The CDR3 DNA follows: TGTGCCAGCAGACAACTTTCCCAAGGGTACACCGGGGAGCTGTTTTTT. It yields the protein CASRQLSQGYTGELFF.

This chain links TRBV10-3 with TRBJ1-1, with no clear D. CDR3 length: 15 residues. Trimming took off 2 bases at V and 1 base at J, with 11 bases between the two ends. Germline CDR1 is ENHRY and CDR2 is SYGVKD. CDR3 DNA sequence: TGTGCCATCAGTGAGCGATTCTTGGGGAACACTGAAGCTTTCTTT. As protein: CAISERFLGNTEAFF.

This clonotype was detected a few times. The chain joins TRBV20-1 to TRBJ1-3; no definite D call. The CDR3 is 14 amino acids. The germline V and J ends were trimmed by 4 bases and 4 bases, with 14 bases remaining between them. Per the germline V gene, CDR1 is DFQATT and CDR2 is SNEGSKA (reference sequence). CDR3 bases: TGCAGTGCTACTGCCCATAGGTCCGGAAACACCATATATTTT. This codes for CSATAHRSGNTIYF.

CDR3 loop: CSARTHLLNEKLFF. The CDR3 bases are TGCAGTGCCAGGACCCACTTACTTAATGAAAAACTGTTTTTT. The chain combines TRBV20-1 with TRBJ1-4; D remains ambiguous. Germline CDR1 DFQATT, CDR2 SNEGSKA (reference sequence). This CDR3 is 14 amino acids long. Between the trimmed V and J ends, which lost 6 bases and 4 bases, there was a span of 15 bases.

This clonotype has more than one count but fewer than ten. CDR3 sequence (DNA): TGTGCCAGTAGTAGCCGGGACAGGGGCAATCAGCCCCAGCATTTT. It specifies CASSSRDRGNQPQHF. The chain is built from TRBV19 and TRBJ1-5, with 9 bases aligning to TRBD1. The V segment lost 4 bases and the J segment 2 bases; nucleotides outside the gene matches: 3. Germline loops: CDR1 LNHDA, CDR2 SQIVND (reference sequence). The CDR3 sequence is 15 residues long.

This clonotype was detected many times. The chain couples TRBV20-1 to TRBJ2-1; D gene unclear. V was shortened by 8 bases and J by 0 bases, with 11 bases between the two germline ends. The germline V gene has CDR1 DFQATT and CDR2 SNEGSKA (reference sequence). This CDR3 has 13 residues. This chain's CDR3 is CSILQSSYNEQFF. The CDR3 DNA reads TGCAGTATACTTCAGAGCTCCTACAATGAGCAGTTCTTC.

This clonotype was detected ten times or more. The chain recombines TRBV7-2 with TRBJ1-1, with a possible D match to TRBD1 (6 bases). The V and J ends lost 5 bases and 3 bases respectively, with 16 bases between them. Germline V CDR1 and CDR2: SGHTA, FQGNSA. This CDR3 contains 15 residues. CDR3 nucleotides: TGTGCCAGCAGCCCGGTGGGACACGAGTACACTGAAGCTTTCTTT. Translating gives CASSPVGHEYTEAFF.

This clonotype was detected only a few times. The gene calls are TRBV7-2 and TRBJ2-3; the D is unclear. Trimming left V 5 bases short and J 8 bases short, with 11 bases between. The CDR3 length is 12 residues. CDR1 and CDR2 (germline): SGHTA, FQGNSA. The CDR3 sequence: CASSPEVLTQYF. In nucleotides, the CDR3 is TGTGCCAGCAGCCCCGAGGTTCTTACGCAGTATTTT.

This clonotype was picked up many times. V usage is TRBV7-8 and J usage is TRBJ1-1, with TRBD1 matching 9 bases. After removal of 5 bases from V and 1 base from J, the junction contained 8 bases not matched to a gene. The germline gives CDR1 SGHVS, CDR2 FQNEAQ. This CDR3 has 16 amino acids. CDR3 sequence (DNA): TGTGCCAGCAGCGGGTACAGGGGGCTGAGGAACACTGAAGCTTTCTTT. Translated: CASSGYRGLRNTEAFF. The variable domain in full, completed from reference TRBV7-8 and TRBJ1-1, reads GAGVSQSPRYKVAKRGQDVALRCDPISGHVSLFWYQQALGQGPEFLTYFQNEAQLDKSGLPSDRFFAERPEGSVSTLKIQRTQQEDSAVYLCASSGYRGLRNTEAFFGQGTRLTVV.

The gene calls are TRBV5-6 and TRBJ2-5, with TRBD2 matching over 7 bases. Germline V CDR1 and CDR2: SGHDT, YYEEEE. After removal of 4 bases from V and 4 bases from J, the junction contained 7 bases not matched to a gene. The CDR3 covers 14 residues. CDR3 DNA: TGTGCCAGCAGCCGCGGGGGTCTAGGAGAGACCCAGTACTTC. Translated: CASSRGGLGETQYF.

J is TRBJ1-1 and V is TRBV27; no firm D call. Trimming pared 6 bases from V and 8 bases from J, leaving 16 bases between. This CDR3 has 13 amino acids. The germline gives CDR1 MNHEY, CDR2 SMNVEV (reference sequence). The CDR3 nucleotides read TGTGCCAGCAGCCCGCCTAACCGGAGGGAAGCTTTCTTT. It specifies CASSPPNRREAFF.

V usage is TRBV6-1 and J usage is TRBJ2-7; 9 positions agree with TRBD1. Unmatched junction bases numbered 12, after V lost 6 bases and J lost 3 bases. Germline V gene data show CDR1 as MNHNS and CDR2 as SASEGT. The CDR3 is 16 residues long. The CDR3: CASRLWSPGQGYEQYF. The CDR3 bases are TGTGCCAGCAGATTGTGGAGTCCGGGACAGGGCTACGAGCAGTACTTC.

There are a few counts of this clonotype. The J gene is TRBJ2-7, the V gene TRBV13, with 7 bases fitting TRBD1. Germline values: CDR1 PRHDT, CDR2 FYEKMQ (reference sequence). The CDR3 has 15 residues. Trimming removed 3 bases from V and 3 bases from J; junction bases left unmatched: 8. The CDR3 DNA is TGTGCCAGCAGCTTTGAGGGGGCGCGGGTCTACGAGCAGTACTTC. Translating gives CASSFEGARVYEQYF.

This clonotype has just a few counts. The chain joins TRBV7-2 to TRBJ2-2; TRBD1 is a possible D gene (6 bases). The V and J ends lost 4 bases and 9 bases respectively, with 15 bases between them. Germline CDR1 SGHTA, CDR2 FQGNSA. CDR3 length: 14 amino acids. Here the CDR3 reads CASSSTGWGRELFF. CDR3 in DNA: TGTGCCAGCAGCTCGACAGGATGGGGCAGGGAGCTGTTTTTT.